This T cell receptor beta chain was observed in a study of blood T cell repertoires in COVID-19. On this clone itself: The sample holds other DNA sequences that translate to the same CDR3.

The CDR3 totals 14 residues. The V end was cut by 0 bases, the J end by 1 base, with 5 bases between. Germline V gene lookup returns CDR1 SGHRS and CDR2 YFSETQ. Assay used: immunoSEQ multiplex PCR; TCRdb lists only in-frame clones, some missing. The repertoire holds roughly 320,000 clones, with over 75% as singletons. V is TRBV5-1 and J is TRBJ1-5, with D unclear. The sample taken for sequencing was PBMCs or T cells enriched from blood (not recorded which). The receptor comes from a man under 40 who had recovered from COVID-19. The CDR3 DNA follows: TGCGCCAGCAGCTTGGGCGGGAGCAATCAGCCCCAGCATTTT. This codes for CASSLGGSNQPQHF.